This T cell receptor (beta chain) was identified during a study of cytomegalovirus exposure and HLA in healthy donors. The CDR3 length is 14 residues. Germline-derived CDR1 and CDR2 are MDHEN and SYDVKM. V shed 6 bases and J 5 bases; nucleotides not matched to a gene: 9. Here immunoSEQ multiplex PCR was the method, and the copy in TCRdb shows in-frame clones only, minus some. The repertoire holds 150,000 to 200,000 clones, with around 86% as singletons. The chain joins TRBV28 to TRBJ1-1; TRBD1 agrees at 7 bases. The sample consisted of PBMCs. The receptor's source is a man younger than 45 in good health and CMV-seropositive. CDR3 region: CASRVQGLRTEAFF. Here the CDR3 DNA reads TGTGCCAGCAGGGTACAGGGGCTAAGGACTGAAGCTTTCTTT.